This T cell receptor beta chain was identified during a study of blood T cell repertoires in COVID-19. Study-level background: Whether acute or convalescent, the COVID-19 samples came from the United States, Italy and Spain.

The CDR3 is 13 residues long. Trimming pared 3 bases from V and 8 bases from J, leaving 11 bases between. Germline V gene sequence: CDR1 KGHSH, CDR2 LQKENI. Measured with immunoSEQ multiplex PCR; TCRdb has only the in-frame clones, and not every one. The repertoire includes roughly 200,000 clones, about 87% of them detected once, and approximately 6% sits in the top ten. The sample comprised peripheral blood. This TCR derives from a man in his 60s who had recovered from COVID-19. The rearrangement uses TRBV18 and TRBJ2-1; tentatively, D is TRBD2 (5 bases). The CDR3 protein is CASSPEGVDEQFF. The CDR3 nucleotides read TGTGCCAGCTCACCTGAGGGTGTCGATGAGCAGTTCTTC. Looking up the rest from reference TRBV18 and TRBJ2-1 gives the full variable domain: NAGVMQNPRHLVRRRGQEARLRCSPMKGHSHVYWYRQLPEEGLKFMVYLQKENIIDESGMPKERFSAEFPKEGPSILRIQQVVRGDSAAYFCASSPEGVDEQFFGPGTRLTVL.